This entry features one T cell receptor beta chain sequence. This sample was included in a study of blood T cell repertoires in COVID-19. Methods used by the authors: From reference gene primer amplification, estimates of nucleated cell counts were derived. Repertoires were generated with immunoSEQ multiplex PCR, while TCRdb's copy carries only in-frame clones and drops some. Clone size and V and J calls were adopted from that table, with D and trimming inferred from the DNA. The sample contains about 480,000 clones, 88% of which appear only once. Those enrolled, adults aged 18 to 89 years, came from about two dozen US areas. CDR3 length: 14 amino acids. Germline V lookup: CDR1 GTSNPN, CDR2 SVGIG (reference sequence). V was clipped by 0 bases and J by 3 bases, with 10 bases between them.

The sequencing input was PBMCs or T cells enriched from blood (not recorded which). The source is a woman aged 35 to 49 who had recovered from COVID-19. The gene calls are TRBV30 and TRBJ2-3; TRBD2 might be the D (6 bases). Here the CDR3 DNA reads TGTGCCTGGAGTGTAAACGGGAGAACAGATACGCAGTATTTT. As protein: CAWSVNGRTDTQYF.